The clone carrying this TCR beta chain was seen at least ten times. The antigen remains undetermined. The data were obtained in a study of spatial heterogeneity in lung cancer. Overall study: Consistently, beta-chain sequences turned up in larger numbers than alpha-chain sequences did.

The study tagged each TCR cDNA molecule with a unique molecular identifier. TCRdb called the 5' RACE reads again in MiXCR, with one record for every CDR3 protein. This table holds 12,000 to 15,000 distinct CDR3 sequences, over 6.5% found once. Whole-study results and caveats: TCRs found ubiquitously expanded in tumor appeared in blood more at resection than at follow-up.

V was trimmed by 4 bases and J by 0 bases, leaving 7 bases between them. Germline V gives CDR1 SGDLS, CDR2 YYNGEE. CDR3 length: 13 residues. This sample's time point: sample taken at primary tumor resection. No cell sorting; template was whole RNA from tumor, lung tissue or PBMC. The donors comprised some 72 untreated early-stage non-small cell lung cancer patients. The sample was PBMCs, taken at surgery. The TCR originated in a female donor with early-stage non-small cell lung cancer. The chain combines TRBV9 with TRBJ1-2; D is undetermined. DNA for the CDR3: TGTGCCAGCAGCTTGACAACTAACTATGGCTACACCTTC. It is translated as CASSLTTNYGYTF.